These T cell receptor beta chains were read from a single sample in a study of blood T cells in healthy people across ages. TCRdb reprocessed the 5' RACE reads with MiXCR, giving one entry per CDR3 protein. The sample has approximately 1.5 million distinct CDR3 sequences, around 36% seen once. Sequencing was carried out using blood. These receptors were obtained from a woman in her 30s in good health. CDR3s include the opening cysteine and the closing phenylalanine or tryptophan.

V	J	CDR3
TRBV7-9	TRBJ2-7	CASSYAPYEQYF
TRBV12-3/TRBV12-4	TRBJ2-3	CASSPLTSGGTTQYF
TRBV12-3/TRBV12-4	TRBJ1-5	CASTATGGQPQHF
TRBV7-2	TRBJ2-3	CASSLVLLATHTDTQYF
TRBV20-1	TRBJ1-2	CSARVGGVVYGYTF
TRBV10-3	TRBJ2-1	CACRGHGFNEQFF
TRBV20-1	TRBJ2-7	CSAGGLAGGKSNEQYF
TRBV10-3	TRBJ2-7	CAIRDRGNLRYEQYF
TRBV12-3/TRBV12-4	TRBJ2-5	CASSYGLAGAYQETQYF
TRBV28	TRBJ2-7	CATGRGPEQYF
TRBV29-1	TRBJ2-7	CSVGRGFGEQYF
TRBV27	.	CASSFLRESHEQYF
TRBV4-1	TRBJ2-5	CASSPTGIQETQYF
TRBV7-2	TRBJ2-1	CASSLVASKNEQFF
TRBV12-3/TRBV12-4	TRBJ1-2	CASSLRTFGYTF
TRBV13	TRBJ1-2	CASSRRAAAGYTF
TRBV7-2	TRBJ2-3	CASSPLGGQGTDTQYF
TRBV29-1	TRBJ2-7	CSGTTIHEQYF
TRBV20-1	TRBJ2-7	CSARPSGAYEQYF
TRBV15	TRBJ2-7	CATSSVVDIYEQYF
TRBV6-1	TRBJ1-1	CASTGGVTEAFF
TRBV20-1	TRBJ2-2	CSARRLDPNTGELFF
TRBV28	TRBJ2-7	CASSLLPGPPYEQYF
TRBV2	TRBJ2-1	CASRMGPYNEQFF
TRBV5-1	TRBJ1-1	CASGGDRGTEAFF
TRBV20-1	TRBJ1-2	CSASLGTVNGYTF
TRBV12-3/TRBV12-4	TRBJ2-3	CASKRQGNTDTQYF
TRBV11-2	TRBJ2-1	CAGSFLGTSGSGEQFF
TRBV9	TRBJ2-5	CASSGPKGLAGQETQYF
TRBV18	TRBJ1-2	CASSPGQAILANYGYTF
TRBV28	TRBJ2-7	CASSLHGQGVGEQYF
TRBV20-1	TRBJ2-5	CSARSLQETQYF
TRBV6-5	TRBJ1-1	CASSYSGGDRGVTEAFF
TRBV12-3/TRBV12-4	TRBJ2-7	CASSLATGYRSYEQYF
TRBV7-3	TRBJ2-1	CASSLISGSHNEQFF
TRBV27	TRBJ2-1	CASRQTGGRDNEQFF